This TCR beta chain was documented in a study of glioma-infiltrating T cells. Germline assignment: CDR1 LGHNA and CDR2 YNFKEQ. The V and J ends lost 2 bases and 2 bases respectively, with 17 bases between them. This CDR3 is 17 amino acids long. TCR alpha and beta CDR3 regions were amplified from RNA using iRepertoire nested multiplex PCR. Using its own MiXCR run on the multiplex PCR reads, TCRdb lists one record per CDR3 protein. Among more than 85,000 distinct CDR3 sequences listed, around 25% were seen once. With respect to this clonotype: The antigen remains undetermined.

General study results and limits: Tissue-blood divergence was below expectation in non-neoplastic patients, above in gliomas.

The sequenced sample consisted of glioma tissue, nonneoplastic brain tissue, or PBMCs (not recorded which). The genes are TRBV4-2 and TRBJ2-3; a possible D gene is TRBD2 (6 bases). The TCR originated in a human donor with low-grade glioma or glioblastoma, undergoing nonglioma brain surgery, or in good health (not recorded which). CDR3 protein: CASSQNLASVYTDTQYF. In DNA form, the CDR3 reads TGTGCCAGCAGCCAAAATTTGGCTAGCGTGTACACAGATACGCAGTATTTT.